The 8 T cell receptor beta chains listed next were all sequenced from one sample in a study of Graves' ophthalmopathy and Graves' hyperthyroidism. Amplification from RNA transcripts yielded the TCR beta CDR3 regions. Amplification began with first-round RT-PCR using HTBI primers, then second-round multiplex PCR was performed. TCRdb re-called the multiplex PCR reads with MiXCR, one entry per CDR3 protein. The sample includes about 550,000 distinct CDR3 sequences, roughly 39% of them seen just once. Sequenced: peripheral blood or thyroid tissue (not recorded which). All receptors derive from an adult man with Graves' hyperthyroidism.

The V call is TRBV5-1, the J call TRBJ2-7; D assignment may be TRBD1 or TRBD2 (5 bases each). The CDR3 is made up of 15 amino acids. CDR1 and CDR2 from the germline V gene are SGHRS and YFSETQ. V was pared by 0 bases and J by 7 bases, with 17 bases between. The CDR3 reads CASSLGGRDAGEQYF. CDR3 sequence (DNA): TGCGCCAGCAGCTTGGGGGGCAGGGACGCCGGGGAGCAGTACTTC.

In this sample, this clonotype turned up once. The CDR3 ends on some other residue instead of the conserved phenylalanine or tryptophan, so this is likely a read error. The rearrangement uses TRBV7-9 and TRBJ2-5, with 7 bases lining up with TRBD2. Germline CDR1 reads SEHNR; CDR2 reads FQNEAQ (reference sequence). Trimming at V came to 5 bases and at J to 2 bases, leaving 11 bases not matched to a gene. The CDR3 is 16 amino acids. The CDR3 region has the DNA TGTGCCAGCAGCATCCCGGGACGGGGGGTACAAGAGACCCAGTACTCC. It yields the protein CASSIPGRGVQETQYS.

A remark on this clonotype: A much larger clone differs by one base, so this may be a read error. The chain is built from TRBV6-1 and TRBJ2-6, with D uncertain. From germline, CDR1 is MNHNS and CDR2 SASEGT. The CDR3 sequence is 16 residues long. Trimming removed 5 bases at V and 2 bases at J, with 13 bases between. The DNA of the CDR3 is TGTGCCAGCAGTTACTGGCAGTTCCCTGGGGCCAACGTCCTGACTTTC. This codes for CASSYWQFPGANVLTF.

The chain couples TRBV7-9 to TRBJ2-5, with 7 bases lining up with TRBD1. The CDR3 totals 16 residues. CDR1 is SEHNR and CDR2 is FQNEAQ in the germline V gene (reference sequence). Trimming removed 8 bases from V and 2 bases from J; junction bases left unmatched: 14. In DNA form, the CDR3 reads TGTGCCAGCGGCCGGACAGTGGGACAGTATCAAGAGACCCAGTACTTC. It is translated as CASGRTVGQYQETQYF.

This chain joins TRBV20-1 and TRBJ1-4; 10 positions agree with TRBD1. The CDR3 totals 15 residues. Per germline, CDR1 DFQATT and CDR2 SNEGSKA (reference sequence). Trimming cost V 4 bases and J 2 bases; bases outside gene matches: 4. CDR3: CSAIRQGATNEKLFF. For the CDR3, the DNA is TGCAGTGCTATCAGACAGGGGGCTACTAATGAAAAACTGTTTTTT.

This clonotype came up many times. The rearrangement uses TRBV12-3 or TRBV12-4 and TRBJ2-5; D gene unclear. This CDR3 has 10 amino acids. The germline V and J ends were trimmed by 8 bases and 5 bases, with 6 bases remaining between them. The CDR3 protein is CASAAETQYF. CDR3 in DNA: TGTGCCAGCGCCGCTGAGACCCAGTACTTC.

This clonotype showed up many times. The J gene is TRBJ2-7, the V gene TRBV11-2, with D perhaps matching TRBD2 (6 bases). The CDR3 runs 15 residues. The V gene's germline CDR1 is SGHAT and CDR2 FQNNGV. V gave up 1 base and J gave up 5 bases, with 15 bases separating them. The CDR3 loop is CASSLGASDANEQYF. The CDR3 region has the DNA TGTGCCAGCAGCTTAGGTGCTAGCGACGCCAACGAGCAGTACTTC.

This clonotype was detected many times. The chain recombines TRBV29-1 with TRBJ2-2; no definite D call. Trimming pared 3 bases from V and 6 bases from J, leaving 8 bases between. The length of the CDR3 is 12 residues. The germline gives CDR1 SQVTM, CDR2 ANQGSEA. The CDR3 nucleotides read TGCAGCGTTGATTCGGTGGCCGGGGAGCTGTTTTTT. It codes for CSVDSVAGELFF.